A single sample is the source of the 23 T cell receptor beta chains below, sequenced in a study of beta chain features in type 1 diabetes. The sequenced template was cDNA made from the entire isolated RNA. This table comes from immunoSEQ multiplex PCR, and its TCRdb copy is limited to in-frame clones, with some not included. The sample holds 600,000 to 650,000 clones, around 15% seen once. The specimen sequenced was naive CD4+ T cells from blood. Every receptor here comes from a young man in good health.

V gene TRBV9 combines with J gene TRBJ2-2, with D hard to call. Trimming left V 3 bases short and J 2 bases short, with 8 bases between. CDR1 and CDR2 (germline): SGDLS, YYNGEE. The CDR3 runs to 14 residues. The CDR3 sequence: CASSALFNTGELFF. The DNA of the CDR3 is TGTGCCAGCAGCGCCCTCTTTAACACCGGGGAGCTGTTTTTT.

There are a few counts of this clone. The genes are TRBV10-3 and TRBJ2-2; 7 nucleotides line up with TRBD1. This CDR3 contains 19 residues. CDR1 and CDR2 (germline): ENHRY, SYGVKD. V was pared by 5 bases and J by 2 bases, with 17 bases of the junction left unmatched. CDR3 DNA sequence: TGTGCCATCAGTCCAAGTAATTGGGGACAGCTCCCCAACACCGGGGAGCTGTTTTTT. Protein sequence: CAISPSNWGQLPNTGELFF.

This clone was seen only a few times. This specimen includes other DNA sequences encoding the same CDR3. The chain joins TRBV28 to TRBJ2-6; weak D call: TRBD1 (6 bases). Germline V CDR1 and CDR2: MDHEN, SYDVKM. The V end was cut by 3 bases, the J end by 1 base, with 13 bases between. The CDR3 extends over 17 amino acids. CDR3 in amino acids: CASSLGQGISGANVLTF. The CDR3 DNA reads as TGTGCCAGCAGTTTGGGGCAGGGGATTTCTGGGGCCAACGTCCTGACTTTC.

The rearrangement uses TRBV7-9 and TRBJ2-5, with 10 bases that match TRBD1. J was trimmed by 3 bases and V by 0 bases; bases with no gene match: 4. The germline gives CDR1 SEHNR, CDR2 FQNEAQ (reference sequence). This CDR3 is 16 amino acids long. CDR3 residues: CASSLAGTGEKETQYF. The CDR3 DNA sequence: TGTGCCAGCAGCTTAGCCGGGACAGGGGAGAAAGAGACCCAGTACTTC.

The rearrangement joins TRBV7-2 to TRBJ1-1; D remains unclear. The CDR3 is 13 amino acids. The germline V and J ends were trimmed by 3 bases and 2 bases, with 7 bases remaining between them. Per germline, CDR1 SGHTA and CDR2 FQGNSA. The CDR3 DNA reads as TGTGCCAGCAGCTTCGCGGGTAACACTGAAGCTTTCTTT. This translates into CASSFAGNTEAFF.

This CDR3 reads CAISDSRQNYGYTF. The DNA for the CDR3 is TGTGCCATCAGTGACTCCCGTCAAAACTATGGCTACACCTTC. The gene calls are TRBV10-3 and TRBJ1-2; D remains ambiguous. The CDR3 has 14 amino acids. Germline V gene lookup returns CDR1 ENHRY and CDR2 SYGVKD. Trimming stripped 3 bases from V and 2 bases from J, with 10 bases between.

This chain connects TRBV6-1 to TRBJ1-1, with a weak D call TRBD1 (5 bases). CDR3 length: 13 amino acids. The germline gives CDR1 MNHNS, CDR2 SASEGT. Trimming removed 6 bases at V and 3 bases at J, with 11 bases between. The CDR3: CASRTGTDTEAFF. CDR3 coding DNA: TGTGCCAGCAGAACCGGGACCGACACTGAAGCTTTCTTT.

The V and J genes are TRBV9 and TRBJ2-5; TRBD2 matches at 12 bases. The DNA end favors TRBJ2-7, so the J call may be wrong. Germline V lookup: CDR1 SGDLS, CDR2 YYNGEE. CDR3 length equals 17 residues. The CDR3 sequence: CASSAPGLAGNSYEQYF. CDR3 DNA sequence: TGTGCCAGCAGCGCGCCGGGACTAGCGGGTAACTCCTACGAGCAGTACTTC.

This clone was counted only a few times. The chain recombines TRBV20-1 with TRBJ1-2; perhaps TRBD1 as D (5 bases). The CDR3 is 11 residues long. From germline, CDR1 is DFQATT and CDR2 SNEGSKA (reference sequence). CDR3 bases: TGCAGAGAGGGGAAGGGCTATGGCTACACCTTC. This codes for CREGKGYGYTF.

This clone came up a few times. CDR3 nucleotides: TGTGCCTGGAGTGTAACAAACACCATATATTTT. This encodes CAWSVTNTIYF. This sequence joins TRBV30 and TRBJ1-3; D is uncertain. Trimming took off 0 bases at V and 6 bases at J, with 3 bases between the two ends. In germline, CDR1 is GTSNPN, CDR2 SVGIG (reference sequence). The CDR3 runs 11 residues.

This rearrangement joins TRBV4-3 to TRBJ2-2; the D gene is possibly TRBD2 (5 bases). The CDR3 is 15 residues long. V was trimmed by 0 bases and J by 5 bases, leaving 10 bases between them. Germline lookup yields CDR1 LGHNA and CDR2 YSLEER. The CDR3 here is CASSQEASRTGELFF. The CDR3 DNA is TGCGCCAGCAGCCAAGAGGCTAGCAGGACCGGGGAGCTGTTTTTT.

This clone has only a few counts. The J gene is TRBJ2-1, the V gene TRBV29-1; either TRBD1 or TRBD2 may fit D (5 bases each). Trimming stripped 3 bases from V and 0 bases from J, with 12 bases between. This CDR3 is 15 amino acids long. The germline gives CDR1 SQVTM, CDR2 ANQGSEA. This CDR3 reads CSVDVGTRSYNEQFF. The CDR3 DNA is TGCAGCGTTGACGTCGGGACCCGCTCCTACAATGAGCAGTTCTTC.

The chain recombines TRBV9 with TRBJ2-7; TRBD1 agrees at 11 bases. CDR1 is SGDLS and CDR2 is YYNGEE in the germline V gene. V gave up 2 bases and J gave up 0 bases; unmatched junction bases: 10. The CDR3 has 18 amino acids. CDR3 sequence (DNA): TGTGCCAGCAGCGTTGGACAGGGGGCGAGACCCGGCTCCTACGAGCAGTACTTC. It specifies CASSVGQGARPGSYEQYF.

This sequence joins TRBV6-1 and TRBJ2-3; D possibly matches TRBD1 or TRBD2 (6 bases each). Germline assignment: CDR1 MNHNS and CDR2 SASEGT. V was trimmed by 10 bases and J by 0 bases, leaving 17 bases between them. The CDR3 spans 15 residues. CDR3 residues: CAISFRGLSTDTQYF. In DNA form, the CDR3 reads TGTGCCATATCCTTCAGGGGACTTAGCACAGATACGCAGTATTTT.

As concerns this clone: Other DNA sequences within the sample encode an identical CDR3. The chain employs TRBV7-2 and TRBJ2-7; D call uncertain. Germline V CDR1 and CDR2: SGHTA, FQGNSA. Trimming stripped 1 base from V and 2 bases from J, with 3 bases between. The CDR3 length is 12 residues. The CDR3 coding sequence is TGTGCCAGCAGCTTAGTACCCTACGAGCAGTACTTC. It yields the protein CASSLVPYEQYF. Using reference TRBV7-2 and TRBJ2-7 for the parts outside the CDR3, the full variable domain is GAGVSQSPSNKVTEKGKDVELRCDPISGHTALYWYRQSLGQGLEFLIYFQGNSAPDKSGLPSDRFSAERTGGSVSTLTIQRTQQEDSAVYLCASSLVPYEQYFGPGTRLTVT.

Regarding this clone: A junction boundary mismatches the germline segment, possibly from a read error. The chain couples TRBV10-3 to TRBJ2-5, with a possible D match to TRBD2 (5 bases). This CDR3 region has 12 residues. Per the germline V gene, CDR1 is ENHRY and CDR2 is SYGVKD. CDR3 protein: CASSSGRETQYF. The CDR3 bases are TGTGCCAGCAGTTCGGGAAGGGAGACCCAGTACTTC.

The J gene is TRBJ1-1, the V gene TRBV7-6; 9 bases line up with TRBD1. V was clipped by 2 bases and J by 7 bases; unmatched bases: 11. Germline V gives CDR1 SGHVS, CDR2 FNYEAQ. This CDR3 contains 16 residues. CDR3 residues: CASSLPPQGAFGEAFF. The DNA for the CDR3 is TGTGCCAGCAGCTTACCCCCACAGGGGGCCTTTGGTGAAGCTTTCTTT.

The gene calls are TRBV18 and TRBJ1-1; the D is unclear. This CDR3 is built from 13 residues. From germline, CDR1 is KGHSH and CDR2 LQKENI. Trimming took off 1 base at V and 7 bases at J, with 10 bases between the two ends. CDR3 amino acids: CASSPQAGDEAFF. The DNA of the CDR3 is TGTGCCAGCTCACCACAGGCCGGAGATGAAGCTTTCTTT.

The rearrangement uses TRBV7-3 and TRBJ1-2, with TRBD1 matching over 8 bases. Germline V gene data show CDR1 as SGHTA and CDR2 as FQGTGA. This CDR3 contains 14 residues. The junction had 9 bases not matched to a gene; V was cut back by 4 bases and J by 8 bases. Here the CDR3 reads CASSSDRVPGGYTF. Here the CDR3 DNA reads TGTGCCAGCAGCTCGGACAGGGTTCCGGGAGGCTACACCTTC.

The chain joins TRBV4-1 to TRBJ1-1; the match to TRBD1 covers 10 bases. In germline, CDR1 is MGHRA, CDR2 YSYEKL. This CDR3 region has 15 residues. With V trimmed by 2 bases and J by 3 bases, 3 bases remained unmatched. The CDR3 loop is CASSQTGTGDTEAFF. CDR3 sequence (DNA): TGCGCCAGCAGCCAAACCGGGACAGGGGACACTGAAGCTTTCTTT.

This clone was detected only a few times. The chain joins TRBV10-3 to TRBJ2-7, with 10 bases identical to TRBD1. The CDR3 extends over 14 amino acids. Per germline, CDR1 ENHRY and CDR2 SYGVKD. After removal of 7 bases from V and 5 bases from J, the junction contained 8 bases not matched to a gene. CDR3 bases: TGTGCCATCATGGGGGGGACAGGGGTCCACGAGCAGTACTTC. It specifies CAIMGGTGVHEQYF.

The chain joins TRBV7-2 to TRBJ2-2, with D unresolved. There are 12 residues in the CDR3. Per germline, CDR1 SGHTA and CDR2 FQGNSA. Trimming removed 6 bases at V and 4 bases at J, with 6 bases between. CDR3 DNA sequence: TGTGCCAGCAGATTGATCACCGGGGAGCTGTTTTTT. This encodes CASRLITGELFF.

The genes are TRBV5-1 and TRBJ2-7; the D is unclear. The V gene's germline CDR1 is SGHRS and CDR2 YFSETQ. This CDR3 region has 15 residues. Deletions cut 4 bases from V and 0 bases from J, with 14 bases between. For the CDR3, the DNA is TGCGCCAGCAGCCCGGGCCTAGGATCCTCCTACGAGCAGTACTTC. Translation: CASSPGLGSSYEQYF.